These 5 T cell receptor beta chains share one sample of origin, sequenced in a study of T-cell reconstitution after alpha-beta-depleted transplantation in children. The TCRbeta library was prepared with unique molecular identifiers. TCRdb reprocessed the PCR reads via MiXCR and lists one record per CDR3 protein. The sample contains more than 200,000 distinct CDR3 sequences, about 26% of which appear only once. Sequenced here: PBMCs, sampled before TCRalphabeta/CD19-depleted stem cell transplant. The receptors derive from a girl aged 2-10 years with Fanconi anemia, due to receive a stem cell transplant.

This clonotype was observed many times. The chain joins TRBV5-6 to TRBJ2-2; a weak D match, TRBD1 (6 bases). The length of the CDR3 is 13 residues. Germline V gives CDR1 SGHDT, CDR2 YYEEEE. Trimming cost V 2 bases and J 7 bases, with 9 bases left between them. The CDR3 region has the DNA TGTGCCAGCAGCTTCGGACAGAACGGGGAGCTGTTTTTT. Protein: CASSFGQNGELFF.

This clonotype was picked up a small number of times. The rearrangement links TRBV20-1 to TRBJ2-2; D uncertain. The CDR3 covers 16 residues. V was cut by 0 bases and J by 2 bases, with 13 bases left in between. Germline V CDR1 and CDR2: DFQATT, SNEGSKA (reference sequence). The chain's CDR3 is CSARDEAWANTGELFF. The CDR3 nucleotides are TGCAGTGCTAGAGATGAGGCATGGGCTAACACCGGGGAGCTGTTTTTT.

The chain carries TRBV28 and TRBJ1-1; TRBD1 aligns across 8 bases. V gave up 2 bases and J gave up 0 bases; unmatched junction bases: 2. The CDR3 runs 15 residues. Germline lookup yields CDR1 MDHEN and CDR2 SYDVKM. The CDR3 here is CASSLGTGMNTEAFF. CDR3 sequence (DNA): TGTGCCAGCAGTTTAGGGACAGGAATGAACACTGAAGCTTTCTTT.

This clonotype turned up a few times. The CDR3 is CASGSASETYEQYF. CDR3 nucleotide sequence: TGTGCCAGCGGATCCGCTAGCGAGACCTACGAGCAGTACTTC. The chain uses TRBV7-9 and TRBJ2-7, with D perhaps TRBD2 (6 bases). The CDR3 loop spans 14 amino acids. V shed 8 bases and J shed 2 bases, with 16 bases lying between them. The V gene's germline CDR1 is SEHNR and CDR2 FQNEAQ (reference sequence).

The rearrangement links TRBV7-8 to TRBJ2-1; 12 nucleotides line up with TRBD2. V lost 2 bases to trimming and J lost 10 bases; unmatched junction nucleotides: 3. CDR3 length equals 14 residues. The germline gives CDR1 SGHVS, CDR2 FQNEAQ. As DNA, the CDR3 is TGTGCCAGCAGCTTAACTAGCGGGAGGAGCGAGCAGTTCTTC. Its protein is CASSLTSGRSEQFF.